These 22 T cell receptor beta chains were all obtained from the same sample, sequenced in a study of post-analysis software for immune sequencing data. These receptors have no known antigen. Unique molecular identifiers had been added to the TCR beta cDNA libraries. From the PCR reads, TCRdb called clonotypes with MiXCR, one entry per CDR3 protein. This table has 400,000 to 500,000 distinct CDR3 sequences, 35% to 45% appearing once. General study points: TRBV5-6, TRBV5-1 and TRBV20-1 were among several TRBV segments more frequent in patients than controls.

The specimen sequenced was blood. Receptor source: a girl aged 2-10 years with multiple sclerosis.

This clonotype was recorded a few times. The rearrangement joins TRBV27 to TRBJ2-1; 12 bases match TRBD2. The length of the CDR3 is 16 residues. With 2 bases clipped from V and 9 bases from J, the junction kept 8 bases outside the gene matches. Germline CDR1 is MNHEY and CDR2 is SMNVEV (reference sequence). In DNA, the CDR3 is TGTGCCAGCAGTTTACTCCTAGCGGGGGGGCGATTTGAGCAGTTCTTC. Translating it yields CASSLLLAGGRFEQFF.

The chain recombines TRBV5-1 with TRBJ2-7; D not certain. This CDR3 is built from 15 residues. V gave up 1 base and J gave up 0 bases, with 11 bases separating them. Germline loops: CDR1 SGHRS, CDR2 YFSETQ. The CDR3: CASSLTHRLSYEQYF. The CDR3 DNA is TGCGCCAGCAGCTTGACGCACAGACTCTCCTACGAGCAGTACTTC.

This clonotype was seen more than once but under ten times. This chain joins TRBV5-1 and TRBJ1-2; D gene uncertain. CDR3 length: 14 amino acids. The V gene lost 3 bases and the J gene lost 0 bases, with 9 bases spanning the gap. Germline V gene lookup returns CDR1 SGHRS and CDR2 YFSETQ. DNA for the CDR3: TGCGCCAGCAGCTCGGGTCCTTCTAACTATGGCTACACCTTC. Amino acids: CASSSGPSNYGYTF.

The table lists this clonotype with a count of one. V gene TRBV12-3 or TRBV12-4 combines with J gene TRBJ2-1, with 8 bases matching TRBD2. The CDR3 sequence is 14 residues long. Unmatched junction bases numbered 2, after V lost 5 bases and J lost 2 bases. The CDR3 reads CASSPGLAYNEQFF. The DNA of the CDR3 is TGTGCCAGCAGTCCGGGACTAGCCTACAATGAGCAGTTCTTC.

The V gene is TRBV10-3, the J gene TRBJ2-1, with 10 bases fitting TRBD1. The CDR3 is made up of 14 amino acids. Germline V gives CDR1 ENHRY, CDR2 SYGVKD. Trimming removed 6 bases from V and 10 bases from J; junction bases left unmatched: 9. CDR3 coding DNA: TGTGCCATCAGCCCGGGACAGGGGATTGACGAGCAGTTCTTC. Translated: CAISPGQGIDEQFF.

The chain links TRBV20-1 to TRBJ2-5; 8 positions match TRBD1. Germline CDR1 is DFQATT and CDR2 is SNEGSKA (reference sequence). This CDR3 has 13 amino acids. Germline trimming cut 5 bases from V and 1 base from J; bases unmatched to any gene: 3. Here the CDR3 reads CSALQGAQETQYF. The CDR3 coding sequence is TGCAGTGCTCTTCAGGGGGCCCAAGAGACCCAGTACTTC.

This rearrangement joins TRBV18 to TRBJ1-5, with TRBD1 matching 10 bases. CDR1 and CDR2 (germline): KGHSH, LQKENI. The CDR3 contains 16 residues. V lost 4 bases, J lost 5 bases, and 8 bases stayed unmatched. In nucleotides, the CDR3 is TGTGCCAGCTCACTACAATCCGGGACAGGGGATCAGCCCCAGCATTTT. This translates into CASSLQSGTGDQPQHF. Using reference TRBV18 and TRBJ1-5 for the parts outside the CDR3, the full variable domain is NAGVMQNPRHLVRRRGQEARLRCSPMKGHSHVYWYRQLPEEGLKFMVYLQKENIIDESGMPKERFSAEFPKEGPSILRIQQVVRGDSAAYFCASSLQSGTGDQPQHFGDGTRLSIL.

The chain carries TRBV12-5 and TRBJ2-2, with D tentatively TRBD1 (6 bases). Per the germline V gene, CDR1 is LGHNT and CDR2 is FRNRAP. The CDR3 loop spans 13 amino acids. The V gene lost 7 bases and the J gene lost 4 bases, with 10 bases spanning the gap. CDR3: CASEPRGTGELFF. The CDR3 nucleotides read TGTGCTAGTGAACCCAGGGGCACCGGGGAGCTGTTTTTT. The full variable domain, rest sourced from reference TRBV12-5 and TRBJ2-2, is DARVTQTPRHKVTEMGQEVTMRCQPILGHNTVFWYRQTMMQGLELLAYFRNRAPLDDSGMPKDRFSAEMPDATLATLKIQPSEPRDSAVYFCASEPRGTGELFFGEGSRLTVL.

V is TRBV12-5 and J is TRBJ2-4; a weak D match, TRBD2 (6 bases). The J call is doubtful: the DNA matches TRBJ2-7 better. In germline, CDR1 is LGHNT, CDR2 FRNRAP. The CDR3 runs 16 residues. CDR3 in DNA: TGTGCTAGTGGCCCTCCCTTAGGGCTAGCGTTCTACGAGCAGTACTTC. Translated, it gives CASGPPLGLAFYEQYF.

J is TRBJ2-1 and V is TRBV10-2, with D perhaps TRBD2 (5 bases). Germline values: CDR1 WSHSY, CDR2 SAAADI. The CDR3 spans 12 residues. V was shortened by 8 bases and J by 6 bases, with 11 bases between the two germline ends. In nucleotides, the CDR3 is TGCGCCAGCCAACTAGGTTGCAATGAGCAGTTCTTC. Translated: CASQLGCNEQFF.

The rearrangement links TRBV13 to TRBJ2-7; 8 bases agree with TRBD1. CDR1 is PRHDT, CDR2 FYEKMQ, per germline (reference sequence). V gave up 2 bases and J gave up 5 bases; unmatched junction bases: 23. The CDR3 extends over 20 amino acids. The CDR3 loop is CASSLRFAFGTGEGLDEQYF. In DNA form, the CDR3 reads TGTGCCAGCAGCTTAAGGTTCGCGTTCGGGACAGGAGAAGGCCTGGACGAGCAGTACTTC.

The chain combines TRBV7-2 with TRBJ2-3, with TRBD2 matching 11 bases. This CDR3 contains 15 residues. V lost 5 bases and J lost 4; bases outside the gene matches: 5. The germline CDR1 and CDR2 sequences are SGHTA and FQGNSA. In DNA form, the CDR3 reads TGTGCCAGCAGCCCGGGACTAGCGGTGTCAGATACGCAGTATTTT. Its translation is CASSPGLAVSDTQYF.

This chain links TRBV5-1 with TRBJ1-5; TRBD1 matches at 8 bases. J gave up 2 bases and V 0 bases, and 4 bases lay outside the gene matches. CDR3 length equals 16 residues. Germline V gene sequence: CDR1 SGHRS, CDR2 YFSETQ. The CDR3: CASSLGGQDGNQPQHF. The CDR3 nucleotides are TGCGCCAGCAGCTTGGGGGGACAGGACGGCAATCAGCCCCAGCATTTT.

This clonotype was observed a handful of times. V gene TRBV7-8 combines with J gene TRBJ2-2; no clear D gene. Germline values: CDR1 SGHVS, CDR2 FQNEAQ. Trimming pared 5 bases from V and 5 bases from J, leaving 9 bases between. The length of the CDR3 is 13 residues. The CDR3 loop reads CASSPTGTGELFF. CDR3 nucleotide sequence: TGTGCCAGCAGCCCGACTGGGACCGGGGAGCTGTTTTTT. Variable domain in full (rest from reference TRBV7-8 and TRBJ2-2): GAGVSQSPRYKVAKRGQDVALRCDPISGHVSLFWYQQALGQGPEFLTYFQNEAQLDKSGLPSDRFFAERPEGSVSTLKIQRTQQEDSAVYLCASSPTGTGELFFGEGSRLTVL.

In this sample, this clonotype turned up a few times. J is TRBJ2-3 and V is TRBV20-1; D ambiguous. CDR3 length: 14 residues. V lost 3 bases, J lost 0 bases, and 10 bases lay in between. Germline CDR1 is DFQATT and CDR2 is SNEGSKA (reference sequence). The CDR3 loop is CSASFGSSTDTQYF. DNA for the CDR3: TGCAGTGCTAGTTTCGGTTCTAGCACAGATACGCAGTATTTT.

The V and J genes are TRBV10-3 and TRBJ2-1; 7 bases map to TRBD1. CDR1 is ENHRY and CDR2 is SYGVKD in the germline V gene. Trimming cost V 7 bases and J 2 bases; bases outside gene matches: 5. The CDR3 covers 14 residues. The CDR3 DNA reads as TGTGCCATCAACGGCAGGGGGACCTACAATGAGCAGTTCTTC. Amino acids: CAINGRGTYNEQFF.

This chain connects TRBV7-2 to TRBJ1-2, with 10 bases lining up with TRBD1. CDR3 length: 15 residues. The V gene's germline CDR1 is SGHTA and CDR2 FQGNSA. V lost 5 bases, J lost 5 bases, and 8 bases stayed unmatched. This chain's CDR3 is CASSLRTGGEYGYTF. CDR3 in DNA: TGTGCCAGCAGCCTCCGGACAGGGGGGGAGTATGGCTACACCTTC.

V is TRBV6-2 or TRBV6-3 and J is TRBJ1-2, with 9 bases fitting TRBD1. Germline loops: CDR1 MNHEY, CDR2 SVGEGT. The CDR3 covers 16 residues. With 0 bases clipped from V and 5 bases from J, the junction kept 7 bases outside the gene matches. The CDR3 here is CASSYSRTGAPYGYTF. As DNA, the CDR3 is TGTGCCAGCAGTTACTCTCGGACAGGGGCGCCTTATGGCTACACCTTC.

In this sample, this clonotype turned up a few times. This chain joins TRBV4-1 and TRBJ1-2, with D unclear. V gave up 0 bases and J gave up 8 bases, with 4 bases separating them. The CDR3 loop spans 11 amino acids. Germline assignment: CDR1 MGHRA and CDR2 YSYEKL. The DNA of the CDR3 is TGCGCCAGCAGCCAAGATAACGGCTACACCTTC. Residues: CASSQDNGYTF.

The chain links TRBV29-1 to TRBJ2-4; TRBD2 aligns across 11 bases. The end of the DNA fits TRBJ2-7 better, so the J call may be wrong. Looked up from germline, CDR1 is SQVTM and CDR2 is ANQGSEA. There are 16 residues in the CDR3. In DNA, the CDR3 is TGCAGCGTTGAAGCATCCCTAGCGGGGGGAAGATACGAGCAGTACTTC. This translates into CSVEASLAGGRYEQYF.

The chain uses TRBV20-1 and TRBJ2-1; 8 bases fit TRBD2. Trimming at V came to 8 bases and at J to 5 bases, leaving 8 bases not matched to a gene. Germline values: CDR1 DFQATT, CDR2 SNEGSKA (reference sequence). This CDR3 comprises 13 residues. Written as DNA, the CDR3 is TGCAGTACTTCAAGCGGGGGCCACAATGAGCAGTTCTTC. Encoded protein: CSTSSGGHNEQFF.

This clonotype was found a few times. This sequence joins TRBV13 and TRBJ2-4; TRBD2 is a possible D gene (6 bases). The CDR3 length is 16 residues. V lost 5 bases, J lost 4 bases, and 18 bases lay in between. Germline loops: CDR1 PRHDT, CDR2 FYEKMQ (reference sequence). The CDR3 DNA reads as TGTGCCAGCAGCCAAAGGCTGGGACTGTGGAAAAACATTCAGTACTTC. Protein product: CASSQRLGLWKNIQYF.